The entry below describes one TCR beta chain. The CDR3 contains 13 residues. From germline, CDR1 is MNHEY and CDR2 SMNVEV (reference sequence). V lost 6 bases, J lost 8 bases, and 14 bases lay in between. These data are taken from a study of spatial heterogeneity in lung cancer. Time point denoted: blood at routine non-recurrence follow-up after resection. TCRdb reprocessed the 5' RACE reads with MiXCR, giving one entry per CDR3 protein. The data contain 100,000 to 120,000 distinct CDR3 sequences, roughly a tenth of them singletons. Specimen: PBMCs, collected at follow-up. The TCR comes from a female donor with early-stage non-small cell lung cancer. The chain joins TRBV27 to TRBJ2-1; D is perhaps TRBD1 (7 bases). This chain's CDR3 is CASSLVRGDEQFF. As DNA, the CDR3 is TGTGCCAGCAGCCTTGTCAGGGGGGATGAGCAGTTCTTC.